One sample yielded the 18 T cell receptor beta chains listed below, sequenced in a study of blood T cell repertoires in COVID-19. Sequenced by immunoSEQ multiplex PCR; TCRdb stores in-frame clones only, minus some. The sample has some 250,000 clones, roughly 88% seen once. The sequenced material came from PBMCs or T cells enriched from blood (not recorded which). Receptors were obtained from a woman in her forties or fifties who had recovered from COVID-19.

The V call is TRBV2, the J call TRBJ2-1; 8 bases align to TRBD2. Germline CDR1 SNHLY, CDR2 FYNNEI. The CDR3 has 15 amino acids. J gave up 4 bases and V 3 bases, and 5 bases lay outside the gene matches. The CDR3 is CASSEGLDFYNEQFF. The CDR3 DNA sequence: TGTGCCAGCAGTGAGGGACTAGATTTTTACAATGAGCAGTTCTTC.

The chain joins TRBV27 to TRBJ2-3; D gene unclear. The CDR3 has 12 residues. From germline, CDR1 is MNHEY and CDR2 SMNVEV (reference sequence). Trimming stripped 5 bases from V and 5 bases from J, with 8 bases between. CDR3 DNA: TGTGCCAGCAGTCCCTCCGGAGATACGCAGTATTTT. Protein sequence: CASSPSGDTQYF.

CDR3: CASSWQGDYGYTF. CDR3 bases: TGTGCCAGCAGCTGGCAGGGGGACTATGGCTACACCTTC. The chain recombines TRBV7-9 with TRBJ1-2; 7 bases are a match to TRBD1. The CDR3 is 13 amino acids. Germline values: CDR1 SEHNR, CDR2 FQNEAQ (reference sequence). The J segment lost 3 bases and the V segment lost 4 bases, leaving 2 bases of the junction unmatched.

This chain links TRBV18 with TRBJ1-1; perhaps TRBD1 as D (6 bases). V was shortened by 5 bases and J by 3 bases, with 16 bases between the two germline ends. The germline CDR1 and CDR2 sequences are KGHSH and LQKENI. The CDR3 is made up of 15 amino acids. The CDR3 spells CASSEGQGLYTEAFF. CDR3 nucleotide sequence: TGTGCCAGCTCAGAGGGGCAGGGGCTTTACACTGAAGCTTTCTTT.

The CDR3 DNA is TGTGCCAGCTCACCGACTGGACAGGGGCGGAATGGCTACACCTTC. Its translation is CASSPTGQGRNGYTF. The chain couples TRBV18 to TRBJ1-2, with 9 bases fitting TRBD1. Germline V gene lookup returns CDR1 KGHSH and CDR2 LQKENI. This CDR3 has 15 amino acids. Germline trimming cut 3 bases from V and 6 bases from J; bases unmatched to any gene: 8.

The CDR3 region is CAWSRATYGYTF. DNA for the CDR3: TGTGCCTGGAGCAGGGCAACTTATGGCTACACCTTC. The rearrangement links TRBV30 to TRBJ1-2, with D tentatively TRBD1 (5 bases). Trimming removed 3 bases at V and 5 bases at J, with 10 bases between. This CDR3 contains 12 residues. Germline V gene data show CDR1 as GTSNPN and CDR2 as SVGIG (reference sequence).

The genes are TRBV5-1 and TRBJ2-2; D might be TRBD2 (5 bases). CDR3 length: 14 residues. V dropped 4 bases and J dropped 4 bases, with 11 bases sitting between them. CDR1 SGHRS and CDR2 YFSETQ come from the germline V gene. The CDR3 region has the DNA TGCGCCAGCAGCCTCGGGGTTGGCACCGGGGAGCTGTTTTTT. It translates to CASSLGVGTGELFF.

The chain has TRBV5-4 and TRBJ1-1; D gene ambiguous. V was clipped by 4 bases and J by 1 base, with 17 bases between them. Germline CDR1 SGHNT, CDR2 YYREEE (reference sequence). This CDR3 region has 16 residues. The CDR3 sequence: CASSRSSLKANTEAFF. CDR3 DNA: TGTGCCAGCAGCCGATCTAGTCTCAAGGCGAACACTGAAGCTTTCTTT.

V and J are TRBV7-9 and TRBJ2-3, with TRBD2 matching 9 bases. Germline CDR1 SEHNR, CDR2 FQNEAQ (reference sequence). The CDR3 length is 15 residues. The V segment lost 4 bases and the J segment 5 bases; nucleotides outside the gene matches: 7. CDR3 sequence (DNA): TGTGCCAGCAGCTCAATAGCGGGAGCGGGAGATACGCAGTATTTT. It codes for CASSSIAGAGDTQYF.

The CDR3 is CASIADLGDTQYF. For the CDR3, the DNA is TGTGCCAGCATAGCAGATCTAGGAGATACGCAGTATTTT. The chain carries TRBV2 and TRBJ2-3, with D unclear. V lost 7 bases and J lost 5, with 13 bases in between. The CDR3 is 13 amino acids. Germline CDR1 reads SNHLY; CDR2 reads FYNNEI.

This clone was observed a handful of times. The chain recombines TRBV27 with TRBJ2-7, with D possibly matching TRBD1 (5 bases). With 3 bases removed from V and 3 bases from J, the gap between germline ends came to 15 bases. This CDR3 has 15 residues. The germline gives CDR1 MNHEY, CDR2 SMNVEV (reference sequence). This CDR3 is CASSFYQGNVYEQYF. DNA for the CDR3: TGTGCCAGCAGTTTTTACCAGGGAAATGTCTACGAGCAGTACTTC.

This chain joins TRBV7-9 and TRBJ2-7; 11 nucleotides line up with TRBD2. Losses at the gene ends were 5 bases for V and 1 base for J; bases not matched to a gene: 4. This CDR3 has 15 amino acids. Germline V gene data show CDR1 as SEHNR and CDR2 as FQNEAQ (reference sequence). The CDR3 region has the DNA TGTGCCAGCAGCGGGGGACTAGCGGCTTCCTACGAGCAGTACTTC. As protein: CASSGGLAASYEQYF.

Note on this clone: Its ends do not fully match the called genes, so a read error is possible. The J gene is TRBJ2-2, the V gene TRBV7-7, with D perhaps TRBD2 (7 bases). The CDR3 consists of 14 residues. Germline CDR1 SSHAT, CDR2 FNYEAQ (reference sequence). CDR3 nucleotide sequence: TGTGCTAGCAGCTTAGGGGGGGGAACCGGGGAGCTGTTTTTT. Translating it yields CASSLGGGTGELFF.

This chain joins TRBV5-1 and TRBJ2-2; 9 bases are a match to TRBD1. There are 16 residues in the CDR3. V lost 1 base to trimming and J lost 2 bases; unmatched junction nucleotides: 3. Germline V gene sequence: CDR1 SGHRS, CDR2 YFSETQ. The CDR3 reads CASSLRTGDNTGELFF. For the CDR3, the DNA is TGCGCCAGCAGCTTGAGGACAGGGGACAACACCGGGGAGCTGTTTTTT.

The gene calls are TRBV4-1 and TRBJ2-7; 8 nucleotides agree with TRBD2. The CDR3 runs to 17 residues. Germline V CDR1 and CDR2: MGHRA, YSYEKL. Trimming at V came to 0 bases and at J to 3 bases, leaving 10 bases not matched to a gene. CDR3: CASSQDRLSGRGYEQYF. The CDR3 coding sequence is TGCGCCAGCAGCCAAGATAGGTTGAGCGGGAGAGGCTACGAGCAGTACTTC.

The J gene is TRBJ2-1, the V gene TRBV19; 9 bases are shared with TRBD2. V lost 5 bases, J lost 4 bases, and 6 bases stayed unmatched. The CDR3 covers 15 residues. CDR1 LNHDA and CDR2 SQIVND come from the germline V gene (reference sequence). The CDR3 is CASSAGTSFYNEQFF. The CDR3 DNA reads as TGTGCCAGTAGTGCCGGGACTAGCTTTTACAATGAGCAGTTCTTC. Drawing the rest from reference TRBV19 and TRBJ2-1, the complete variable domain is DGGITQSPKYLFRKEGQNVTLSCEQNLNHDAMYWYRQDPGQGLRLIYYSQIVNDFQKGDIAEGYSVSREKKESFPLTVTSAQKNPTAFYLCASSAGTSFYNEQFFGPGTRLTVL.

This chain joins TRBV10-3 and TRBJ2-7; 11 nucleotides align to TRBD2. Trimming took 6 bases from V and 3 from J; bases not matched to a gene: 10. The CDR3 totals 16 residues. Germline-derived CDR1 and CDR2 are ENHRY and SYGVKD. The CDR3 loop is CAIRETSGIRGYEQYF. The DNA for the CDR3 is TGTGCCATCAGAGAGACTAGCGGGATAAGGGGCTACGAGCAGTACTTC.

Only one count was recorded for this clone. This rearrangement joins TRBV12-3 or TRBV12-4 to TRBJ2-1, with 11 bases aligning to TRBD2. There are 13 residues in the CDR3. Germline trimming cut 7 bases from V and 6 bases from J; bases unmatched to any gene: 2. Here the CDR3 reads CASTGLAGNEQFF. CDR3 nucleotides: TGTGCCAGCACTGGACTAGCGGGCAATGAGCAGTTCTTC.